This section outlines one TCR beta chain sequence together with its context. The antigen remains undetermined. TCRdb's table, derived via immunoSEQ multiplex PCR, lists solely in-frame clones and lacks some. Here the sample spans 150,000 or so clones, roughly 84% being singletons. Specified time point: baseline pretreatment blood. Documented treatment: 15 Gy SBRT to primary tumor, nephrectomy 4 weeks later. After SBRT, blood was collected at 2 and 4 weeks, plus baseline. The data stem from a study of radiation and T cells in renal cell carcinoma. Study as a whole: Nephrectomy followed 15 Gy stereotactic body radiation by 4 weeks.

V dropped 5 bases and J dropped 1 base, with 11 bases sitting between them. Germline V gene data show CDR1 as SGHAT and CDR2 as FQDESV (reference sequence). This CDR3 spans 14 amino acids. Findings of the study overall: From baseline, blood top tumor clonotypes peaked at 2 weeks post-radiation.

The sequence derives from a woman in her fifties or sixties with renal cell carcinoma. This specimen was blood, taken from a patient whose treatment included radiotherapy and nephrectomy. V usage is TRBV11-1 and J usage is TRBJ1-1; TRBD1 might be the D (5 bases). CDR3 DNA: TGTGCCAGCAGCCCCCGGGACTGGAACACTGAAGCTTTCTTT. Translation: CASSPRDWNTEAFF.